This TCR beta chain was sequenced during a study of early T cells in non-severe SARS-CoV-2 infection (dated by TCRdb to about 2021). For the wider study: TCR sequencing used bulk RNA from unsorted whole blood, so alpha and beta chains could not be paired. Beyond this particular receptor, the publication reports: VDJdb matching was skewed toward anti-spike CD8 responses, so virus-specific expansions were likely underestimated and private and CD4 specificities were missed.

A case-control design nested within a healthcare worker cohort in London, UK, was used, with weekly nasopharyngeal swab PCR tests and blood sampling performed. Healthcare workers were enrolled in the week of the UK lockdown, from 23 to 31 March 2020, and were followed every week for up to about 15 weeks. On this clonotype: Its antigen is still unknown. Per-base qualities were not stored, and no clone one base away is much larger.

Libraries were built with 5' RACE. The instrument given in TCRdb is NextSeq 500. Unique molecular identifiers were attached to individual cDNA molecules in the TCR library protocol so that sequencing error and PCR bias could be corrected. Both TCR alpha and beta chains were sequenced, and tight co-correlation was observed between alpha and beta sequence abundances in each sample. As for how the authors treated the data: V gene, J gene and CDR3 annotation of TCR sequences was performed with Decombinator V4. TCRs were defined as expanded if a significant change between any two time points was detected under a Poisson model with p below 0.0001. Abundances of TCRs were expressed as counts per million after normalisation to the total number of TCRs sequenced in each sample. VDJdb, accessed on 1 November 2021, was searched for TCRs annotated for CMV, EBV and SARS-CoV-2, and TCRs annotated for more than one antigen were excluded. TCRdb passed the public sequencing reads through fastp at Q25 and MiXCR, retaining productive beta sequences. Rows are combined by CDR3 protein, so each entry shows the most common genes and DNA. The V and J calls and clone size are TCRdb's, not the authors'. The sample profile shows roughly 83,000 distinct CDR3 sequences; 10% to 15% of them were found once. The ten largest clones add up to around 4.8% of the sample.

The TCR comes from an adult who was a healthcare worker with PCR-confirmed SARS-CoV-2 infection or an uninfected control (not recorded which). Sequences were derived from whole blood, sampled at baseline.

This receptor carries the CDR3 CASSQDIGRTAYSYGYTF. The nucleotide sequence reads TGCGCCAGCAGCCAAGATATAGGCCGGACAGCTTACTCTTATGGCTACACCTTC. Rearrangement joined TRBV4-1 to TRBJ1-2; the D gene is perhaps TRBD1, from 6 matching bases. Relative to germline, V is 0 bases shorter and J is 5 bases shorter, with 22 bases between their ends. Including the terminal cysteine and phenylalanine, the CDR3 comprises 18 residues. Only the CDR3 DNA is retained, 54 bases long and in frame from the first base. For CDR1 and CDR2, the germline V gene lists MGHRA and YSYEKL.